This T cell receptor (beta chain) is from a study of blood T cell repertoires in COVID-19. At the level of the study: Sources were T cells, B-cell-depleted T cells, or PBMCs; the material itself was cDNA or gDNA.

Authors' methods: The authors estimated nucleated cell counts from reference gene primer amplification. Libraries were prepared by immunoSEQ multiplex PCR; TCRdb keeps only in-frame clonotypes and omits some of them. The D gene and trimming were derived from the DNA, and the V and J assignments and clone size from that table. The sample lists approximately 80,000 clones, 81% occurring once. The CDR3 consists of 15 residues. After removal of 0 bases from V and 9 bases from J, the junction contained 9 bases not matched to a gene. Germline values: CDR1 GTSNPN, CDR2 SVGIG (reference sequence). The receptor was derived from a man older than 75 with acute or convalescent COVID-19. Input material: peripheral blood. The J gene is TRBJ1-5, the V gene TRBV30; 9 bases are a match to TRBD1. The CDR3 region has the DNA TGTGCCTGGAGTGTACTCGGACAGGGGATATCGCCCCAGCATTTT. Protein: CAWSVLGQGISPQHF.